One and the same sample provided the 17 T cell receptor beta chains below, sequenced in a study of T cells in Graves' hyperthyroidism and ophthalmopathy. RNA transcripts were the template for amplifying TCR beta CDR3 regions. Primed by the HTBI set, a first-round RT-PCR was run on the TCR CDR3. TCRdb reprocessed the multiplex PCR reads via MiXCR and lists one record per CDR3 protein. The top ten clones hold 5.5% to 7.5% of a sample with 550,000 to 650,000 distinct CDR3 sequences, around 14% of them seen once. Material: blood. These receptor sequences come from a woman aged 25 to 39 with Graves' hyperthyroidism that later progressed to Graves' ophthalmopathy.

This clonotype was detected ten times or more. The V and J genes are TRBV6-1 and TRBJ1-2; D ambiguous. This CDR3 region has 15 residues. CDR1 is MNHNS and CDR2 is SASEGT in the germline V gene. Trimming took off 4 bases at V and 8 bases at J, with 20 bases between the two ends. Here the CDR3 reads CASSGGSSYKVGYTF. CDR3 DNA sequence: TGTGCCAGCAGTGGCGGATCGTCGTACAAGGTCGGCTACACCTTC.

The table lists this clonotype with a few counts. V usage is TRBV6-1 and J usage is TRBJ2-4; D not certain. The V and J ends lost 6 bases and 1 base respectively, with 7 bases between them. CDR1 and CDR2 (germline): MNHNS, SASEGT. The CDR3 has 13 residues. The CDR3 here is CASRRVAKNIQYF. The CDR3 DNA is TGTGCCAGCAGGCGAGTGGCCAAAAACATTCAGTACTTC.

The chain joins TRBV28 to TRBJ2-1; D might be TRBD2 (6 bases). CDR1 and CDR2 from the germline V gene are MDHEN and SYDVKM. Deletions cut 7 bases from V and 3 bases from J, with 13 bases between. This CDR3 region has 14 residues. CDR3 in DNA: TGTGCCAGCACTACGGGAGCGGACTACAATGAGCAGTTCTTC. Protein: CASTTGADYNEQFF.

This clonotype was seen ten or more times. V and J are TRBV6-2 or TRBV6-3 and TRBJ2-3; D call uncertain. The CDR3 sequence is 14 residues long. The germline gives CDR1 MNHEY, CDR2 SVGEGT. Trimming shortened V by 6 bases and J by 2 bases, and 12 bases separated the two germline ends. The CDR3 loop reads CASRSDWLTDTQYF. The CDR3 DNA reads TGTGCCAGCAGATCCGACTGGCTCACAGATACGCAGTATTTT.

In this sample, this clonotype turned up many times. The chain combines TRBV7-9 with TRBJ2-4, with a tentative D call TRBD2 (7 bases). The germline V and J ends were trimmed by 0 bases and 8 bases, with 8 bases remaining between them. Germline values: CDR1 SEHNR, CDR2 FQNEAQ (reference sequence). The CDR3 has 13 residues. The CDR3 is CASSLAGGDIQYF. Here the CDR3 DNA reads TGTGCCAGCAGCTTAGCAGGGGGGGACATTCAGTACTTC.

The CDR3 protein is CATSDLGGQPQHF. CDR3 nucleotide sequence: TGTGCCACCAGTGATTTAGGAGGCCAGCCCCAGCATTTT. The chain is built from TRBV24-1 and TRBJ1-5; D remains unclear. Germline V gives CDR1 KGHDR, CDR2 SFDVKD. V lost 1 base, J lost 7 bases, and 7 bases lay in between. The CDR3 covers 13 residues.

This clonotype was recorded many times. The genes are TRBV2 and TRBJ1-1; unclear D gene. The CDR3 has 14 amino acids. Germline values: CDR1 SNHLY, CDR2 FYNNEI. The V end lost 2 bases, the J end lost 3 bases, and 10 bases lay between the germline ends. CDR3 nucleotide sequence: TGTGCCAGCAGTGAAACATACGACGACACTGAAGCTTTCTTT. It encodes CASSETYDDTEAFF. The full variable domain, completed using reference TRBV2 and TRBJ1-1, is EPEVTQTPSHQVTQMGQEVILRCVPISNHLYFYWYRQILGQKVEFLVSFYNNEISEKSEIFDDQFSVERPDGSNFTLKIRSTKLEDSAMYFCASSETYDDTEAFFGQGTRLTVV.

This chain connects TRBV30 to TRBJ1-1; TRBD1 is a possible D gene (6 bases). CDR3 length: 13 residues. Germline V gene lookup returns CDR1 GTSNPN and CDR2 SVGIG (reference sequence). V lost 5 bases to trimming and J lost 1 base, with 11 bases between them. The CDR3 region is CAWGGAANTEAFF. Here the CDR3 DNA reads TGTGCCTGGGGGGGGGCAGCGAACACTGAAGCTTTCTTT. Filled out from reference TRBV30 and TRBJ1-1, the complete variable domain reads SQTIHQWPATLVQPVGSPLSLECTVEGTSNPNLYWYRQAAGRGLQLLFYSVGIGQISSEVPQNLSASRPQDRQFILSSKKLLLSDSGFYLCAWGGAANTEAFFGQGTRLTVV.

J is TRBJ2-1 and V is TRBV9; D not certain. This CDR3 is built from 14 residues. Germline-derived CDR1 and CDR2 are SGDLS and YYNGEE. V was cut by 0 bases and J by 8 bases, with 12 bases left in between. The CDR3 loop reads CASSVARSNDEQFF. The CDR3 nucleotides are TGTGCCAGCAGCGTAGCGAGGTCGAACGATGAGCAGTTCTTC.

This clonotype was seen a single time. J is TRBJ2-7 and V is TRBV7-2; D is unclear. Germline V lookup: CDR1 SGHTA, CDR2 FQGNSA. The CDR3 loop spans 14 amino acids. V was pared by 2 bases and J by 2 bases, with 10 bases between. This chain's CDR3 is CASSLRGAPYEQYF. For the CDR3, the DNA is TGTGCCAGCAGCTTACGTGGAGCCCCCTACGAGCAGTACTTC.

The CDR3: CASSPEKGQETQYF. For the CDR3, the DNA is TGTGCCAGCTCCCCAGAGAAGGGCCAAGAGACCCAGTACTTC. The gene calls are TRBV18 and TRBJ2-5, with D uncertain. V lost 6 bases to trimming and J lost 1 base, with 12 bases between them. The germline V gene encodes CDR1 KGHSH and CDR2 LQKENI. The CDR3 spans 14 residues. The full variable domain, rest sourced from reference TRBV18 and TRBJ2-5, is NAGVMQNPRHLVRRRGQEARLRCSPMKGHSHVYWYRQLPEEGLKFMVYLQKENIIDESGMPKERFSAEFPKEGPSILRIQQVVRGDSAAYFCASSPEKGQETQYFGPGTRLLVL.

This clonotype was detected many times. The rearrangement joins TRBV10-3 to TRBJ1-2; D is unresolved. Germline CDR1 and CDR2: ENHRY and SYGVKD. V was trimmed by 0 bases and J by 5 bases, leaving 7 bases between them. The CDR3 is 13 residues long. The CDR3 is CAISESRGYGYTF. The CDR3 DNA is TGTGCCATCAGTGAGTCGAGAGGGTATGGCTACACCTTC.

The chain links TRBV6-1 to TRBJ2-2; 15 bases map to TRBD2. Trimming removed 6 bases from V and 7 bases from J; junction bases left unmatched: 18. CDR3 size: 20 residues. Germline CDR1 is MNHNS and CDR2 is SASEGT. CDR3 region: CASRGQGVRTSGGGIGELFF. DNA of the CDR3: TGTGCCAGCAGGGGACAGGGGGTCCGGACTAGCGGGGGGGGAATCGGGGAGCTGTTTTTT.

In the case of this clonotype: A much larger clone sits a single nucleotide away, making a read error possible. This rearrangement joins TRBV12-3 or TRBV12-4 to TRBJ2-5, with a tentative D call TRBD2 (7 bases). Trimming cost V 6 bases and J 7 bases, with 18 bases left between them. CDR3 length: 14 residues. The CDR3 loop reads CASSRQLGGGTQYF. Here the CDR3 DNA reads TGTGCCAGCAGCCGCCAGTTAGGGGGGGGGACCCAGTACTTC.

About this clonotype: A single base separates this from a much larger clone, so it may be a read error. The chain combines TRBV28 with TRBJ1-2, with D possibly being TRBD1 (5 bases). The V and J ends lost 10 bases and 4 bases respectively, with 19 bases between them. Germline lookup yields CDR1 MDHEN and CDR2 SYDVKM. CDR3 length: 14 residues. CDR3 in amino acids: CAITLPGLPYGYTF. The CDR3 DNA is TGTGCCATCACATTACCGGGACTTCCCTATGGCTACACCTTC.

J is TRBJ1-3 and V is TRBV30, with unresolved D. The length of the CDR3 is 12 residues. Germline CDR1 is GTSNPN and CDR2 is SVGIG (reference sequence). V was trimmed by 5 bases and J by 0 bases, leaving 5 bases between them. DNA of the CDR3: TGTGCCTGGGGTAGCTCTGGAAACACCATATATTTT. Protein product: CAWGSSGNTIYF.

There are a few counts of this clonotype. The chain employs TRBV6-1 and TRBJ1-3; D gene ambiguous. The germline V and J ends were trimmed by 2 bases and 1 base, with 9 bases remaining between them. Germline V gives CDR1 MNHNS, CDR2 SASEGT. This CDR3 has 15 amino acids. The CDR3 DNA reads TGTGCCAGCAGTGAATCAGGAACGTCTGGAAACACCATATATTTT. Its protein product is CASSESGTSGNTIYF.